This T cell receptor beta chain derives from a study of blood T cells in healthy people across ages. Notes on the study in general: Correlation between TCR beta diversity and naive T cell percentage was strong. Diversity was higher, and naive CD4+ cells more numerous, in long-lived donors than in aged donors.

This clonotype was seen a single time. Its cognate antigen is unknown. The second PCR ran 7 to 11 cycles with a sample-barcoded 5' primer and J-beta primers. A single record per CDR3 protein comes from TCRdb applying MiXCR to the 5' RACE reads. The profile shows 580,000 or so distinct CDR3 sequences, around 48% of them singletons. The CDR3 spans 15 residues. V shed 7 bases and J 6 bases; nucleotides not matched to a gene: 8. Germline loops: CDR1 DFQATT, CDR2 SNEGSKA (reference sequence). Per-sample PBMC isolation yielded at least 6.5 million cells. This receptor was identified in an elderly man in good health. The sequenced sample consisted of blood. This chain links TRBV20-1 with TRBJ2-4, with 14 bases that match TRBD2. CDR3 residues: CSVPGLAGVRNIQYF. The CDR3 nucleotides read TGCAGTGTCCCGGGACTAGCGGGAGTGAGAAACATTCAGTACTTC.